Given below is one T cell receptor beta chain in context. This sample is part of a study of blood T cell repertoires in COVID-19. About the study: The origin of the acute and convalescent COVID-19 samples was the United States, Italy and Spain. From T cells, B-cell-depleted T cells, or PBMCs came the material, which was cDNA or gDNA.

Original handling: Estimates of nucleated cell counts were drawn from the amplification of reference gene primers. The table came from immunoSEQ multiplex PCR; TCRdb's copy has only in-frame clones and leaves some out. From that table come the V and J calls and clone size; the DNA was used to work out D and trimming. The sample includes 110,000 to 150,000 clones, about 82% of them seen just once. The V segment lost 5 bases and the J segment 5 bases; nucleotides outside the gene matches: 9. From germline, CDR1 is MNHEY and CDR2 SVGAGI. The CDR3 extends over 14 amino acids. This clonotype was obtained from a man aged 50 to 59 with acute or convalescent COVID-19. The sequencing sample was made of peripheral blood. The rearrangement links TRBV6-5 to TRBJ2-7, with 7 bases matching TRBD1. The CDR3 reads CASSPGTARDEQYF. The CDR3 DNA reads TGTGCCAGCAGTCCCGGGACAGCCAGGGACGAGCAGTACTTC.